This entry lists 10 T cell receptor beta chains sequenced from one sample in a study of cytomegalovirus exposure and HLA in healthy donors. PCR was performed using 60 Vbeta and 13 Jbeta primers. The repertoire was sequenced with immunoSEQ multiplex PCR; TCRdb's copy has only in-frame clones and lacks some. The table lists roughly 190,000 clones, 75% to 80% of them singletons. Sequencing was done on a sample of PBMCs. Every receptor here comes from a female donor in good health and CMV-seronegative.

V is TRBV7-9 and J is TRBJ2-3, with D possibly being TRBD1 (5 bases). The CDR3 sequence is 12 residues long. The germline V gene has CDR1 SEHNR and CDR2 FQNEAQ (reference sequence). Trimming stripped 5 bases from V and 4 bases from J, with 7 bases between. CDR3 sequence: CASSAGSDTQYF. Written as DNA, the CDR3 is TGTGCCAGCAGCGCAGGGTCAGATACGCAGTATTTT.

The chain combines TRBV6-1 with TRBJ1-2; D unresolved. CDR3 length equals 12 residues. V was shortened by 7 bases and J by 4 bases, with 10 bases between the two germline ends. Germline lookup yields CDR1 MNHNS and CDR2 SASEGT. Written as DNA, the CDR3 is TGTGCCAGCAATTTAAATCGCTATGGCTACACCTTC. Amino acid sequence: CASNLNRYGYTF.

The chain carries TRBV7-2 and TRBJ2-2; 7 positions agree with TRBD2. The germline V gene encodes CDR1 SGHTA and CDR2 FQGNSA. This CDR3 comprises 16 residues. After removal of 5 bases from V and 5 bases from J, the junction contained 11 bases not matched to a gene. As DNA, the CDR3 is TGTGCCAGCAGCCCCCGCGCGGGAGTGGGGACCGGGGAGCTGTTTTTT. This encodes CASSPRAGVGTGELFF.

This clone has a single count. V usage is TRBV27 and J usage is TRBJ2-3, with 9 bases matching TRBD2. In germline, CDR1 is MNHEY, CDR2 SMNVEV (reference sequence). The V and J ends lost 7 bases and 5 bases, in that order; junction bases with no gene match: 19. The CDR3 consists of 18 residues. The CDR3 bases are TGTGCCAGCACTCCTTCGAGGACTAGCGTGAACAGGAGAGATACGCAGTATTTT. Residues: CASTPSRTSVNRRDTQYF.

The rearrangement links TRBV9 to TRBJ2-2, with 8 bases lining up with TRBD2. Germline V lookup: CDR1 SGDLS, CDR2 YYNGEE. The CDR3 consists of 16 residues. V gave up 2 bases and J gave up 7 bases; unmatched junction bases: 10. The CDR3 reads CASSVGQGTSGGELFF. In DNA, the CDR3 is TGTGCCAGCAGCGTCGGGCAGGGTACTAGCGGCGGGGAGCTGTTTTTT.

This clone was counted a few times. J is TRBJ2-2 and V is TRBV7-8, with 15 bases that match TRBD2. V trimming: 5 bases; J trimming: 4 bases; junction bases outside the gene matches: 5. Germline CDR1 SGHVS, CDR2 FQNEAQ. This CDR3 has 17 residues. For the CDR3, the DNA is TGTGCCAGCAGCCCCCGGACTAGCGGGGGGGGCACCGGGGAGCTGTTTTTT. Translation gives CASSPRTSGGGTGELFF.

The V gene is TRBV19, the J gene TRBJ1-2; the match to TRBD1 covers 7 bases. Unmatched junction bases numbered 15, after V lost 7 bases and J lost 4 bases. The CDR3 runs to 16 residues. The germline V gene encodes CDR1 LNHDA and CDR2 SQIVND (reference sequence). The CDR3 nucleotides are TGTGCCAGTACCCACGGGGTAGGGGGCATTGGCTATGGCTACACCTTC. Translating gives CASTHGVGGIGYGYTF.

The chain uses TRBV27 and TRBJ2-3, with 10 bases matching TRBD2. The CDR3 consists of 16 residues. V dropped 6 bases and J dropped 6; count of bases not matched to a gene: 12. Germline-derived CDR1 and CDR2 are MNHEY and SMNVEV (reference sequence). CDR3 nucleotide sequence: TGTGCCAGCAGACCGCTAGCGGGAGAGATAGCGGATACGCAGTATTTT. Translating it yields CASRPLAGEIADTQYF.

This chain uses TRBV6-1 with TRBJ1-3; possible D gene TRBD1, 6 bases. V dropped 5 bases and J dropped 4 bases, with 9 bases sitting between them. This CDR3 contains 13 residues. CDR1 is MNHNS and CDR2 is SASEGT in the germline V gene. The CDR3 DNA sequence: TGTGCCAGCAGTTGGACAGAAGGAAACACCATATATTTT. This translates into CASSWTEGNTIYF.

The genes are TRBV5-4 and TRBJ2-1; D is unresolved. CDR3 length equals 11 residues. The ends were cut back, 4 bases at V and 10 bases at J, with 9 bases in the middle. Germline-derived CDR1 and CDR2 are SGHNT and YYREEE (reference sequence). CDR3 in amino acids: CASSDNVEQFF. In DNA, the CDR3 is TGTGCCAGCAGCGACAACGTAGAGCAGTTCTTC.